The 20 T cell receptor beta chains presented below share a single source sample, sequenced in a study of blood T cells in healthy people across ages (dated by TCRdb to between 2015 and 2017). Libraries came from 5' RACE. The sequencing machine was an Illumina HiSeq 2500. A second PCR of roughly 7 to 12 cycles was run with a J-beta primer mix and a sample-barcoded 5' primer. The public reads were quality trimmed at Q25 with fastp and then assembled into clones with MiXCR by TCRdb, keeping productive beta chains. Rows merge per CDR3 protein into single entries with the most common DNA and genes. The sample table records about 800,000 distinct CDR3 sequences; 20% to 30% of these occur just once. Under 4.5% of the sample lies in the top ten. These same data were also listed under a study on T cells of mothers and their children.

The sequenced material came from blood. These receptors all stem from a boy aged 5 to 17 in good health.

This clonotype was seen a handful of times. The chain links TRBV5-6 to TRBJ1-4, with a tentative D call TRBD1 (6 bases). The CDR3 totals 17 residues. From germline, CDR1 is SGHDT and CDR2 YYEEEE. The V end was cut by 2 bases, the J end by 8 bases, with 22 bases between. CDR3 amino acids: CASSFSGRGPPGEKLFF. The CDR3 DNA follows: TGTGCCAGCAGCTTCAGTGGCAGGGGCCCGCCAGGGGAAAAACTGTTTTTT.

This clonotype was counted many times. The chain carries TRBV7-9 and TRBJ2-7, with 11 bases identical to TRBD1. Trimming took 3 bases from V and 2 from J; bases not matched to a gene: 3. CDR1 and CDR2 from the germline V gene are SEHNR and FQNEAQ (reference sequence). This CDR3 is 15 amino acids long. The CDR3 here is CASSFPGQGAYEQYF. The CDR3 DNA follows: TGTGCCAGCAGCTTTCCGGGACAGGGGGCCTACGAGCAGTACTTC. The full variable domain, completed using reference TRBV7-9 and TRBJ2-7, is DTGVSQNPRHKITKRGQNVTFRCDPISEHNRLYWYRQTLGQGPEFLTYFQNEAQLEKSRLLSDRFSAERPKGSFSTLEIQRTEQGDSAMYLCASSFPGQGAYEQYFGPGTRLTVT.

This clonotype was seen more than once but under ten times. This rearrangement joins TRBV15 to TRBJ2-7; TRBD2 matches at 7 bases. Germline-derived CDR1 and CDR2 are LNHNV and YYDKDF (reference sequence). This CDR3 is 14 amino acids long. The trim removed 0 bases at V and 4 bases at J, leaving 3 bases unmatched. The CDR3 sequence is CATSRDLGGYEQYF. The CDR3 DNA is TGTGCCACCAGCAGAGATCTCGGGGGGTACGAGCAGTACTTC.

The chain has TRBV6-5 and TRBJ1-1; weak D call: TRBD1 (5 bases). Per the germline V gene, CDR1 is MNHEY and CDR2 is SVGAGI. The CDR3 is made up of 15 amino acids. V lost 0 bases and J 3 bases, leaving 11 bases between the germline ends. The CDR3 reads CASSYSGVGDTEAFF. The CDR3 nucleotides are TGTGCCAGCAGTTACTCAGGGGTGGGGGACACTGAAGCTTTCTTT.

V and J are TRBV27 and TRBJ2-7, with TRBD1 matching over 7 bases. The CDR3 runs to 15 residues. The V gene's germline CDR1 is MNHEY and CDR2 SMNVEV (reference sequence). The V and J ends lost 5 bases and 0 bases, in that order; junction bases with no gene match: 7. The CDR3 region is CASSLQGQPSYEQYF. The DNA for the CDR3 is TGTGCCAGCAGTCTCCAGGGACAGCCCTCCTACGAGCAGTACTTC.

The rearrangement joins TRBV11-3 to TRBJ2-5; 9 bases line up with TRBD2. Trimming cost V 3 bases and J 11 bases; bases outside gene matches: 10. CDR1 SGHNT and CDR2 YENEEA come from the germline V gene. There are 14 residues in the CDR3. CDR3: CASSLASGDYGQYF. The CDR3 region has the DNA TGTGCCAGCAGCTTGGCTAGCGGGGACTACGGGCAGTACTTC.

This clonotype was seen once. The chain employs TRBV27 and TRBJ1-2; D is possibly TRBD1 (5 bases). Germline V gene data show CDR1 as MNHEY and CDR2 as SMNVEV (reference sequence). V lost 4 bases and J 4 bases, leaving 16 bases between the germline ends. This CDR3 comprises 15 residues. The DNA for the CDR3 is TGTGCCAGCAGTTCTAGGAGGGGATCGGTCTATGGCTACACCTTC. Translating gives CASSSRRGSVYGYTF.

In its sample, this clonotype was seen a few times. The chain links TRBV4-1 to TRBJ2-3, with 10 bases that match TRBD2. The V and J ends lost 4 bases and 2 bases, in that order; junction bases with no gene match: 15. Per the germline V gene, CDR1 is MGHRA and CDR2 is YSYEKL. This CDR3 is 19 amino acids long. CDR3 loop: CASSPTPSLAGENTDTQYF. As DNA, the CDR3 is TGCGCCAGCAGCCCTACACCAAGTCTAGCGGGGGAAAACACAGATACGCAGTATTTT.

This clonotype was seen more than once but under ten times. V gene TRBV20-1 combines with J gene TRBJ1-2, with TRBD1 matching 8 bases. CDR1 and CDR2 (germline): DFQATT, SNEGSKA (reference sequence). J lost 4 bases, V lost 0 bases, and 4 bases had no gene match. The CDR3 runs to 14 residues. CDR3 bases: TGCAGTGCTAGAGACGTAGGACAGGGCTATGGCTACACCTTC. Protein sequence: CSARDVGQGYGYTF.

This clonotype was seen a single time. The CDR3 sequence: CSARAPGLAGAGGELFF. The CDR3 region has the DNA TGCAGTGCTAGAGCCCCGGGACTAGCGGGAGCGGGCGGGGAGCTGTTTTTT. V and J are TRBV20-1 and TRBJ2-2; the match to TRBD2 covers 14 bases. The V segment lost 1 base and the J segment 7 bases; nucleotides outside the gene matches: 8. This CDR3 contains 17 residues. Looked up from germline, CDR1 is DFQATT and CDR2 is SNEGSKA (reference sequence).

The V call is TRBV11-2, the J call TRBJ2-2, with D tentatively TRBD2 (6 bases). The CDR3 consists of 15 residues. V was shortened by 4 bases and J by 4 bases, with 13 bases between the two germline ends. Germline CDR1 reads SGHAT; CDR2 reads FQNNGV. The CDR3 DNA follows: TGTGCCAGCAGCTCACGGAGGGGACCCACCGGGGAGCTGTTTTTT. It codes for CASSSRRGPTGELFF.

J is TRBJ2-7 and V is TRBV29-1; D gene ambiguous. The V gene's germline CDR1 is SQVTM and CDR2 ANQGSEA. Trimming took 6 bases from V and 2 from J, leaving 14 bases between them. CDR3 length equals 13 residues. CDR3: CSVVQRPPYEQYF. As DNA, the CDR3 is TGCAGCGTAGTACAAAGGCCTCCCTACGAGCAGTACTTC.

J is TRBJ2-5 and V is TRBV29-1; D is possibly TRBD2 (5 bases). The V gene lost 1 base and the J gene lost 4 bases, with 10 bases spanning the gap. Germline assignment: CDR1 SQVTM and CDR2 ANQGSEA. CDR3 size: 13 residues. The CDR3 nucleotides read TGCAGCGTTGAAGTCCCGACTATAGAGACCCAGTACTTC. Translating gives CSVEVPTIETQYF.

This sequence joins TRBV20-1 and TRBJ2-7; 9 bases are a match to TRBD2. The CDR3 runs to 14 residues. The J segment lost 2 bases and the V segment lost 0 bases, leaving 2 bases of the junction unmatched. Germline V lookup: CDR1 DFQATT, CDR2 SNEGSKA (reference sequence). CDR3 nucleotides: TGCAGTGCTAGAGAGCGGGAGGGCACCTACGAGCAGTACTTC. As protein: CSAREREGTYEQYF.

The rearrangement joins TRBV5-1 to TRBJ2-6; D uncertain. Between the trimmed V and J ends, which lost 4 bases and 0 bases, there was a span of 8 bases. The CDR3 runs 15 residues. Germline V CDR1 and CDR2: SGHRS, YFSETQ. CDR3: CASSQDTSGANVLTF. CDR3 nucleotides: TGCGCCAGCAGCCAAGACACCTCTGGGGCCAACGTCCTGACTTTC.

This clonotype was recorded at least ten times. The chain recombines TRBV7-9 with TRBJ2-3; D unclear. The CDR3 spans 12 residues. V was trimmed by 4 bases and J by 5 bases, leaving 7 bases between them. Germline loops: CDR1 SEHNR, CDR2 FQNEAQ (reference sequence). The CDR3 region has the DNA TGTGCCAGCAGCTCATCAGGAGATACGCAGTATTTT. This codes for CASSSSGDTQYF.

This clonotype appeared a few times. The chain links TRBV4-3 to TRBJ2-7; D not resolved. V gave up 1 base and J gave up 4 bases, with 14 bases separating them. Germline assignment: CDR1 LGHNA and CDR2 YSLEER. This CDR3 comprises 15 residues. CDR3 in DNA: TGCGCCAGCAGCCAAGGAGCCCTAGGCGATTACGAGCAGTACTTC. It is translated as CASSQGALGDYEQYF.

This clonotype was seen a few times. A read error may explain this, as a much larger clone is one base away. The chain couples TRBV20-1 to TRBJ2-1, with a weak D call TRBD2 (5 bases). The DNA end is more similar to TRBJ2-5, so the J call may be wrong. CDR3 size: 12 residues. Per the germline V gene, CDR1 is DFQATT and CDR2 is SNEGSKA (reference sequence). CDR3 sequence (DNA): TGCAGTGCCGCAAGGGCGGGAGAGACCCAGTACTTC. It translates to CSAARAGETQYF.

In its sample, this clonotype was seen a few times. This sequence joins TRBV6-5 and TRBJ2-1; tentative D call: TRBD1 (6 bases). The end of the DNA fits TRBJ2-7 better, so the J call may be wrong. This CDR3 region has 14 residues. Germline V gives CDR1 MNHEY, CDR2 SVGAGI. The CDR3 bases are TGTGCCAGCAGCCCACAGGGCACGCATCCCGAGCAGTACTTC. Protein: CASSPQGTHPEQYF.

The chain uses TRBV9 and TRBJ2-5; D possibly corresponds to TRBD1 (5 bases). The germline V and J ends were trimmed by 0 bases and 2 bases, with 11 bases remaining between them. CDR1 SGDLS and CDR2 YYNGEE come from the germline V gene. The CDR3 has 15 amino acids. CDR3 amino acids: CASSVDGRGQETQYF. CDR3 bases: TGTGCCAGCAGCGTAGATGGAAGGGGACAAGAGACCCAGTACTTC.